This T cell receptor beta chain is drawn from a study of T cells expressing NK-cell markers. The germline V gene encodes CDR1 MNHEY and CDR2 SVGEGT. CDR3 size: 15 residues. TCRdb reprocessed the 5' RACE reads, keeping one entry per CDR3 protein, no DNA. Found here are over 200,000 distinct CDR3 sequences; the top ten clones hold 0.39%. The genes are TRBV6-2 or TRBV6-3 and TRBJ2-7. The receptor's source is a man younger than 35 in good health. Sequenced input: blood T cells: a sorted CD56 or NKG2C T cell subset, CD4+ or CD8+ T cells, or bulk PBMC T cells (not recorded which). CDR3 sequence reads: CASRPYGIGSYEQYF.